A selection of T cell receptor beta chains follows, all from one sample in a study of blood T cells in healthy people across ages. Using its own MiXCR run on the 5' RACE reads, TCRdb lists one record per CDR3 protein. The sample shows just under 900,000 distinct CDR3 sequences, 25% to 35% of them seen only once. Sample: blood. These receptors originate from a woman aged 80 or over in good health. The CDR3 runs from the conserved cysteine through the conserved F or W. D genes are given only for firm matches. Clone sizes are given selectively: once, few, many, or a class where the clone is expanded.

j_call v_call clone_size d_call cdr3_nt cdr3_aa
TRBJ2-5 TRBV7-8 NA NA TGTGCCAGCAGCCACGGACAGCAAGAGACCCAGTACTTC CASSHGQQETQYF
TRBJ1-5 TRBV12-3/TRBV12-4 many NA TGTGCCAGCAGCTCGATTGGACGGGAAAATCAGCCCCAGCATTTT CASSSIGRENQPQHF
TRBJ2-3 TRBV7-8 many NA TGTGCCAGCAGCTTAGTTCTCACAGATACGCAGTATTTT CASSLVLTDTQYF
TRBJ2-1 TRBV6-6 many NA TGTGCCAGCAGTTACTCCGGGACATTCTCCTACAATGAGCAGTTCTTC CASSYSGTFSYNEQFF
TRBJ2-2 TRBV5-1 NA TRBD1 TGCGCCAGCAGCCTAAGGACAGGGGACACCTGGGAGCTGTTTTTT CASSLRTGDTWELFF
TRBJ2-2 TRBV7-2 NA NA TGTGCCAGCACCTCCGGAGGGCGCACCGGGGAGCTGTTTTTT CASTSGGRTGELFF
TRBJ1-5 TRBV5-1 few NA TGCGCCAGCAGCTTGTGGGGTAATGAGCCCCAGCATTTT CASSLWGNEPQHF
TRBJ2-5 TRBV5-4 many TRBD1 TGTGCCAGCAGCCTCAGACAGGGGGGAATGTCAGGGGAGACCCAGTACTTC CASSLRQGGMSGETQYF
TRBJ1-1 TRBV5-1 NA NA TGCGCCAGCAGCGTCGCGTCAGGCTTGAACACTGAAGCTTTCTTT CASSVASGLNTEAFF
TRBJ2-1 TRBV25-1 NA NA TGTGCCAACAGTGAAACAGGAGGGGCCTACAATGAGCAGTTCTTC CANSETGGAYNEQFF
TRBJ1-1 TRBV7-9 NA NA TGTGCCAGCAGCTTAGTTGAGGGGCAGGGATCTTTCTTT CASSLVEGQGSFF
TRBJ2-3 TRBV5-1 many NA TGCGCCAGCAGCTTGGATGCCCTCAGAGGGATTGACACAGATACGCAGTATTTT CASSLDALRGIDTDTQYF
TRBJ1-1 TRBV6-6 few NA TGTGCCAGCAGTTCCTCGTACATGAACACTGAAGCTTTCTTT CASSSSYMNTEAFF
TRBJ1-1 TRBV5-5 NA TRBD1 TGTGCCAGCAGCTTAACCGGGACAGGCTTCATGAACACTGAAGCTTTCTTT CASSLTGTGFMNTEAFF
TRBJ1-2 TRBV12-3/TRBV12-4 many TRBD1 TGTGCCAGCAGTGAACAGGGGCACTATGGCTACACCTTC CASSEQGHYGYTF
TRBJ2-3 TRBV9 many NA TGTGCCAGCAGCGTTTCAGGGAAGAGGGCAGATACGCAGTATTTT CASSVSGKRADTQYF
TRBJ2-3 TRBV20-1 many TRBD2 TGCAGTGCTTTGACTAGCGGGAGCATCGATACGCAGTATTTT CSALTSGSIDTQYF
TRBJ1-1 TRBV7-2 NA NA TGTGCCAGCAGCTTAGAGGGGGGAAAACCGAACACTGAAGCTTTCTTT CASSLEGGKPNTEAFF
TRBJ2-1 TRBV9 many TRBD2 TGTGCCAGCAGCGTACGCGGGGGGTCCAACAATGAGCAGTTCTTC CASSVRGGSNNEQFF
TRBJ2-7 TRBV2 NA NA TGTGCCAGCAGCCTGGGCCAGAAAGCCTACGAGCAGTACTTC CASSLGQKAYEQYF
TRBJ2-1 TRBV20-1 NA TRBD2 TGCAGTGCCCGGCGGGGGATGGGTTACAATGAGCAGTTCTTC CSARRGMGYNEQFF
TRBJ2-7 TRBV6-2/TRBV6-3 NA TRBD1 TGTGCCAGCAGTAACGTTGGACAGGGCGCCTACGAGCAGTACTTC CASSNVGQGAYEQYF
TRBJ2-5 TRBV9 few TRBD1 TGTGCCAGCAGCCCATATGGGGCCCAGACAGGGGCGAGGAGTGAGACCCAGTACTTC CASSPYGAQTGARSETQYF
TRBJ1-4 TRBV20-1 NA NA TGCAGTGCGCCCCCATTCGAAACTAATGAAAAACTGTTTTTT CSAPPFETNEKLFF
TRBJ2-5 TRBV5-1 many NA TGCGCCAGCCACCGGGACATTCAAGAGACCCAGTACTTC CASHRDIQETQYF
TRBJ1-5 TRBV6-2/TRBV6-3 NA NA TGTGCCAGCAGTTACTCGAGCCAGGGGATTCAGCCCCAGCATTTT CASSYSSQGIQPQHF
TRBJ2-1 TRBV20-1 NA TRBD2 TGCAGTGCTAATGCCCCTAGCGGGGTCTACAATGAGCAGTTCTTC CSANAPSGVYNEQFF
TRBJ2-7 TRBV5-1 many NA TGCGCCAGCAGTGGATCGCCCTACGAGCAGTACTTC CASSGSPYEQYF
TRBJ2-1 TRBV6-1 NA TRBD1 TGTGCCAGCAGTGACCAGACAGGGGGGAATGAGCAGTTCTTC CASSDQTGGNEQFF
TRBJ2-1 TRBV7-2 many NA TGTGCCAGCAGCCGTAGCTTCCCCTCCAGGAGCTCCTACAATGAGCAGTTCTTC CASSRSFPSRSSYNEQFF
TRBJ2-3 TRBV5-1 once NA TGCGCCAGCAGCTTGGACGGCATTGATACGCAGTATTTT CASSLDGIDTQYF
TRBJ1-1 TRBV20-1 NA NA TGCAGTGCTAGAAGACCACTGAACACTGAAGCTTTCTTT CSARRPLNTEAFF
TRBJ1-2 TRBV21-1 NA NA TGTGCCAGCAGCAAACGGGCAGATAACTATGGCTACACCTTC CASSKRADNYGYTF
TRBJ2-3 TRBV20-1 many NA TGCAGTGCTAGAGATGGGGCAGCAGGGACAGATACGCAGTATTTT CSARDGAAGTDTQYF
TRBJ2-6 TRBV20-1 many NA TGCAGTGCTAGAGACCGGGAAAATGGGGCCAACGTCCTGACTTTC CSARDRENGANVLTF
TRBJ2-5 TRBV12-3/TRBV12-4 many TRBD2 TGTGCCAGCAGTTTTGGCAGGGAGGGGACCCAAGAGACCCAGTACTTC CASSFGREGTQETQYF
TRBJ1-2 TRBV6-5 NA TRBD1 TGTGCCAGCAGATCTTCAGGCGGGACAGCTAACTATGGCTACACCTTC CASRSSGGTANYGYTF
TRBJ2-2 TRBV11-2 NA TRBD2 TGTGCCAGCAGCCCCCGGGGGGATAAGACCGGGGAGCTGTTTTTT CASSPRGDKTGELFF
TRBJ1-2 TRBV28 NA TRBD1 TGTGCCAGCAGTTATACAGGGGGGTATGGCTACACCTTC CASSYTGGYGYTF
TRBJ2-3 TRBV2 NA TRBD1 TGTGCCAGCAGCCCCCAGGGGACAGCAGATACGCAGTATTTT CASSPQGTADTQYF
TRBJ1-2 TRBV20-1 many NA TGCAGTGCTAGAGATTGGAGGTCCCCACTGGGAAACCCGGAGTGGAGGCGCTATGGCTACACCTTC CSARDWRSPLGNPEWRRYGYTF
TRBJ1-5 TRBV3-1 NA NA TGTGCCAGCAGCCAATTACAGACCGATCAGCCCCAGCATTTT CASSQLQTDQPQHF
TRBJ2-5 TRBV3-1 many NA TGTGCCAGCAGCCACCAGGGAAAGACCCAGTACTTC CASSHQGKTQYF
TRBJ1-2 TRBV4-3 NA TRBD1 TGCGCCAGCGGCCATACCGGGACAGGGTATTATGGCTACACCTTC CASGHTGTGYYGYTF
TRBJ2-2 TRBV5-1 NA TRBD1 TGCGCCAGCAGCTGGGGACAGGGTAAAAACGGGGAGCTGTTTTTT CASSWGQGKNGELFF
TRBJ2-5 TRBV7-2 many TRBD2 TGTGCCAGCAGCTTAGGTAGCGGGGGGGCCCAAGAGACCCAGTACTTC CASSLGSGGAQETQYF
TRBJ1-1 TRBV4-3 NA NA TGCGCCAGCAGCCGGGGTGAGAACACTGAAGCTTTCTTT CASSRGENTEAFF
TRBJ2-3 TRBV20-1 NA TRBD2 TGCAGTGCTGGACCGATAGCGGGCGGGAGCACAGATACGCAGTATTTT CSAGPIAGGSTDTQYF
TRBJ1-2 TRBV7-2 few TRBD1 TGTGCCAGCAGCGTCGGACAGGGGGCCGGCTACACCTTC CASSVGQGAGYTF
TRBJ2-3 TRBV27 NA NA TGTGCCAGCAGTTTAGCCGGGGGGCGGATAACAGATACGCGGTATTTT CASSLAGGRITDTRYF
TRBJ2-7 TRBV18 many NA TGTGCCAGCTCCCCGTACAGGGAGGTGCAGTACTTC CASSPYREVQYF
TRBJ2-5 TRBV5-1 many TRBD2 TGCGCCAGCAGCTTGGTGGAGGGGAGGGTCCTTGAGACCCAGTACTTC CASSLVEGRVLETQYF
TRBJ2-5 TRBV6-2/TRBV6-3 many TRBD1 TGTGCCAGTGACAGGGGATGGCAAGAGACCCAGTACTTC CASDRGWQETQYF
TRBJ2-3 TRBV7-2 many NA TGTGCCAGCAGCTTTCAGGGAACCGGGGTAAAGACAGATACGCAGTATTTT CASSFQGTGVKTDTQYF